The text below deals with one T cell receptor beta chain. The antigen is unknown. TCRdb re-called the 5' RACE reads and catalogs CDR3 proteins one per entry, DNA excluded. The sample has about 300,000 distinct CDR3 sequences; the top ten hold approximately 5.9%. The data derive from a study of monozygotic twins with inflammatory bowel disease. Findings and caveats of the study: Healthy co-twins exceeded IBD patients in TCRbeta diversity as measured by inverse Simpson.

There are 15 residues in the CDR3. The V gene's germline CDR1 is DFQATT and CDR2 SNEGSKA (reference sequence). The sequencing input was blood. The receptor was isolated from a human donor with ulcerative colitis or Crohn's disease, or a healthy co-twin of an affected twin (not recorded which). The J gene is TRBJ2-3, the V gene TRBV20-1; TCRdb's assignment of TRBD2 cannot be checked, as there is no DNA. The chain's CDR3 is CSARDLRGGTDTQYF.